These 22 T cell receptor beta chains share one sample of origin, sequenced in a study of T cells in Graves' hyperthyroidism and ophthalmopathy. From RNA transcripts, TCR beta CDR3 regions were amplified. A first-round RT-PCR of the TCR CDR3 used the HTBI primer set. TCRdb called the multiplex PCR reads again in MiXCR, with one record for every CDR3 protein. Of some 550,000 distinct CDR3 sequences listed, approximately 15% are singletons. Sequencing was carried out using blood. All receptors come from a woman in her forties with Graves' ophthalmopathy.

The table lists this clonotype with many counts. The chain couples TRBV2 to TRBJ2-1; D tentatively fits TRBD1 or TRBD2 (5 bases each). Trimming stripped 2 bases from V and 5 bases from J, with 13 bases between. Germline assignment: CDR1 SNHLY and CDR2 FYNNEI. This CDR3 is built from 15 residues. CDR3 DNA sequence: TGTGCCAGCAGTGAAAAAGGGACCCCTAACAATGAGCAGTTCTTC. Its translation: CASSEKGTPNNEQFF.

A few counts support this clonotype. This chain connects TRBV6-1 to TRBJ1-1, with unresolved D. The ends were cut back, 6 bases at V and 1 base at J, with 12 bases in the middle. Germline V lookup: CDR1 MNHNS, CDR2 SASEGT. This CDR3 contains 14 residues. CDR3 loop: CASSPSSENTEAFF. CDR3 DNA: TGTGCCAGCAGCCCATCTTCAGAGAACACTGAAGCTTTCTTT.

The chain carries TRBV28 and TRBJ2-5, with TRBD1 identical over 7 bases. Looked up from germline, CDR1 is MDHEN and CDR2 is SYDVKM. CDR3 length: 16 residues. The junction had 10 bases not matched to a gene; V was cut back by 1 base and J by 5 bases. CDR3 DNA sequence: TGTGCCAGCAGTTTATCGCTCCGGGACAGAGGGGAGACCCAGTACTTC. It specifies CASSLSLRDRGETQYF.

The chain carries TRBV10-3 and TRBJ2-7; 11 bases fit TRBD2. Unmatched junction bases numbered 12, after V lost 4 bases and J lost 7 bases. The CDR3 loop spans 16 amino acids. Germline-derived CDR1 and CDR2 are ENHRY and SYGVKD. CDR3 sequence: CAISGTSGLLGDEQYF. CDR3 DNA: TGTGCCATCAGTGGGACTAGCGGGCTGTTAGGGGATGAGCAGTACTTC.

This clonotype was counted a few times. The chain is built from TRBV7-9 and TRBJ2-7, with a weak D call TRBD1 (6 bases). In germline, CDR1 is SEHNR, CDR2 FQNEAQ (reference sequence). The CDR3 loop spans 17 amino acids. V gave up 1 base and J gave up 0 bases, with 16 bases separating them. CDR3 residues: CASSLGGGTGTSYEQYF. CDR3 bases: TGTGCCAGCAGCTTAGGTGGTGGTACAGGGACCTCCTACGAGCAGTACTTC. Supplemented by reference TRBV7-9 and TRBJ2-7, the full variable domain reads DTGVSQNPRHKITKRGQNVTFRCDPISEHNRLYWYRQTLGQGPEFLTYFQNEAQLEKSRLLSDRFSAERPKGSFSTLEIQRTEQGDSAMYLCASSLGGGTGTSYEQYFGPGTRLTVT.

This chain links TRBV19 with TRBJ2-7, with D unresolved. V was clipped by 4 bases and J by 3 bases, with 7 bases between them. This CDR3 region has 12 residues. Germline V gene sequence: CDR1 LNHDA, CDR2 SQIVND (reference sequence). As DNA, the CDR3 is TGTGCCAGTAGTAGAAGTGGCTACGAGCAGTACTTC. Its protein product is CASSRSGYEQYF.

The table lists this clonotype with many counts. The chain is built from TRBV3-1 and TRBJ1-2, with D possibly matching TRBD1 (6 bases). V was cut by 4 bases and J by 4 bases, with 13 bases left in between. There are 14 residues in the CDR3. Germline loops: CDR1 LGHDT, CDR2 YNNKEL (reference sequence). This CDR3 is CASSPRTVPYGYTF. CDR3 nucleotide sequence: TGTGCCAGCAGCCCCAGGACAGTTCCCTATGGCTACACCTTC.

In its sample, this clonotype was seen many times. The chain recombines TRBV11-2 with TRBJ1-6, with D perhaps matching TRBD1 (5 bases). The V gene lost 3 bases and the J gene lost 7 bases, with 13 bases spanning the gap. CDR3 length: 15 amino acids. Germline lookup yields CDR1 SGHAT and CDR2 FQNNGV. The CDR3, as DNA: TGTGCCAGCAGCTTTGGGAGGGGTGGGAATTCACCCCTCCACTTT. Protein product: CASSFGRGGNSPLHF.

This clonotype has at least ten counts. The V gene is TRBV12-3 or TRBV12-4, the J gene TRBJ1-1, with 7 bases matching TRBD1. This CDR3 has 16 amino acids. V lost 9 bases, J lost 7 bases, and 20 bases stayed unmatched. CDR3 protein: CARHLDAGGTRDEAFF. The CDR3, as DNA: TGTGCCAGACACCTCGATGCAGGGGGTACGAGGGATGAAGCTTTCTTT.

With respect to this clonotype: A much larger clonotype is one base distant, so this may be a read error. This chain connects TRBV28 to TRBJ2-4, with TRBD1 as a possible D gene (6 bases). The length of the CDR3 is 14 residues. The V gene's germline CDR1 is MDHEN and CDR2 SYDVKM. V was shortened by 4 bases and J by 11 bases, with 18 bases between the two germline ends. The CDR3 coding sequence is TGTGCCAGCAGTTCCCCCACACTAAAGGGGGTTCAGTACTTC. It is translated as CASSSPTLKGVQYF.

The rearrangement joins TRBV20-1 to TRBJ2-7; TRBD1 agrees at 8 bases. Germline trimming cut 5 bases from V and 2 bases from J; bases unmatched to any gene: 8. Germline CDR1 DFQATT, CDR2 SNEGSKA (reference sequence). This CDR3 spans 14 amino acids. CDR3 residues: CSAYTGTGPYEQYF. The CDR3 DNA follows: TGCAGTGCTTATACCGGGACAGGACCCTACGAGCAGTACTTC.

V and J are TRBV11-2 and TRBJ1-4, with D tentatively TRBD1 (5 bases). With 1 base removed from V and 7 bases from J, the gap between germline ends came to 19 bases. The CDR3 loop spans 17 amino acids. CDR1 SGHAT and CDR2 FQNNGV come from the germline V gene. Written as DNA, the CDR3 is TGTGCCAGCAGCTTAGGATCCTCCCGGGGCGGAGGTGAAAAACTGTTTTTT. Protein product: CASSLGSSRGGGEKLFF.

This clonotype has a count of ten or more. The chain combines TRBV20-1 with TRBJ2-7, with D perhaps being TRBD1 or TRBD2 (5 bases each). The CDR3 consists of 14 residues. The germline CDR1 and CDR2 sequences are DFQATT and SNEGSKA (reference sequence). V was clipped by 3 bases and J by 2 bases, with 14 bases between them. The CDR3 reads CSASGAGYAYEQYF. In DNA form, the CDR3 reads TGCAGTGCTAGCGGGGCAGGCTACGCCTACGAGCAGTACTTC.

The V gene is TRBV9, the J gene TRBJ2-1, with 10 bases fitting TRBD2. The CDR3 has 16 residues. The V and J ends lost 1 base and 6 bases, in that order; junction bases with no gene match: 7. CDR1 and CDR2 (germline): SGDLS, YYNGEE. As DNA, the CDR3 is TGTGCCAGCAGCGTATTTCTAGCGGGAGCTACCAATGAGCAGTTCTTC. Translated, it gives CASSVFLAGATNEQFF.

This clonotype has only one observation. The chain couples TRBV28 to TRBJ1-5; tentatively, D is TRBD1 (5 bases). The CDR3 is made up of 14 amino acids. Looked up from germline, CDR1 is MDHEN and CDR2 is SYDVKM. Between the trimmed V and J ends, which lost 9 bases and 3 bases, there was a span of 15 bases. CDR3 in amino acids: CASQRGGFNQPQHF. The CDR3 coding sequence is TGTGCCAGTCAGAGGGGCGGATTCAATCAGCCCCAGCATTTT.

J is TRBJ2-1 and V is TRBV11-2, with 15 positions matching TRBD2. Germline V CDR1 and CDR2: SGHAT, FQNNGV. The CDR3 covers 15 residues. J was trimmed by 8 bases and V by 5 bases; bases with no gene match: 4. CDR3 sequence: CASSRGLAGGDEQFF. CDR3 DNA: TGTGCCAGCAGCCGCGGACTAGCGGGAGGGGATGAGCAGTTCTTC.

This clonotype was picked up many times. The chain recombines TRBV7-9 with TRBJ2-2; D unresolved. V lost 8 bases and J lost 7, with 11 bases in between. The CDR3 consists of 12 residues. Per germline, CDR1 SEHNR and CDR2 FQNEAQ (reference sequence). The CDR3 DNA follows: TGTGCCAGCCACGATGTGGACGGGGAGCTGTTTTTT. The encoded protein is CASHDVDGELFF.

This clonotype was picked up a small number of times. The gene calls are TRBV6-1 and TRBJ1-1, with D uncertain. Germline V gene lookup returns CDR1 MNHNS and CDR2 SASEGT. This CDR3 region has 14 residues. With 3 bases removed from V and 6 bases from J, the gap between germline ends came to 14 bases. DNA for the CDR3: TGTGCCAGCAGTGACAGATGGGCAAGACCTGAAGCTTTCTTT. This encodes CASSDRWARPEAFF.

This clonotype was recorded many times. The chain is built from TRBV18 and TRBJ2-7, with TRBD2 as a possible D gene (6 bases). The V and J ends lost 6 bases and 4 bases respectively, with 10 bases between them. Germline V gives CDR1 KGHSH, CDR2 LQKENI. The CDR3 is 12 residues long. CDR3 coding DNA: TGTGCCAGCTCTTTTGCGGGGTACGAGCAGTACTTC. The encoded protein is CASSFAGYEQYF.

This clonotype was observed at least ten times. V and J are TRBV20-1 and TRBJ2-7, with TRBD2 matching over 10 bases. There are 14 residues in the CDR3. CDR1 and CDR2 from the germline V gene are DFQATT and SNEGSKA (reference sequence). Trimming took 6 bases from V and 2 from J; bases not matched to a gene: 7. The chain's CDR3 is CSATTSGITYEQYF. The CDR3 DNA reads TGCAGTGCGACTACTAGCGGGATCACCTACGAGCAGTACTTC.

This clonotype was seen many times. The rearrangement links TRBV5-1 to TRBJ2-5, with 12 bases identical to TRBD2. The CDR3 has 17 residues. V dropped 0 bases and J dropped 2; count of bases not matched to a gene: 5. The germline gives CDR1 SGHRS, CDR2 YFSETQ. CDR3 coding DNA: TGCGCCAGCAGCTTGGGGACTAGCGGGACGATACAAGAGACCCAGTACTTC. Residues: CASSLGTSGTIQETQYF.

The rearrangement joins TRBV29-1 to TRBJ1-1; 7 positions match TRBD1. Germline trimming cut 6 bases from V and 1 base from J; bases unmatched to any gene: 5. The CDR3 is made up of 13 amino acids. CDR1 and CDR2 (germline): SQVTM, ANQGSEA. The DNA for the CDR3 is TGCAGCGTGGTGGGACAGAGGAACACTGAAGCTTTCTTT. It is translated as CSVVGQRNTEAFF.